One and the same sample provided the 2 T cell receptor beta chains below, sequenced in a study of shared clonotypes between healthy human individuals. Repertoires were generated with immunoSEQ multiplex PCR, while TCRdb's copy carries only in-frame clones and drops some. The data hold a few hundred thousand clones, with around 77% observed a single time. Sequences were obtained from PBMCs. The origin of the receptors is a woman aged 40 to 50 in good health. Some clones in this sample may be carry-over from other donors' samples.

This rearrangement joins TRBV7-3 to TRBJ2-2; 9 nucleotides match TRBD1. J was trimmed by 7 bases and V by 2 bases; bases with no gene match: 5. This CDR3 region has 15 residues. Germline CDR1 is SGHTA and CDR2 is FQGTGA. CDR3 nucleotides: TGTGCCAGCAGCTTAGATACAGGGGGCGGCGGGGAGCTGTTTTTT. Its protein product is CASSLDTGGGGELFF.

The V gene is TRBV10-3, the J gene TRBJ2-3; D not resolved. The germline V gene has CDR1 ENHRY and CDR2 SYGVKD. The CDR3 consists of 14 residues. V lost 5 bases, J lost 2 bases, and 11 bases lay in between. DNA of the CDR3: TGTGCCATCAGTCAGACACAACCCACAGATACGCAGTATTTT. Translation gives CAISQTQPTDTQYF.